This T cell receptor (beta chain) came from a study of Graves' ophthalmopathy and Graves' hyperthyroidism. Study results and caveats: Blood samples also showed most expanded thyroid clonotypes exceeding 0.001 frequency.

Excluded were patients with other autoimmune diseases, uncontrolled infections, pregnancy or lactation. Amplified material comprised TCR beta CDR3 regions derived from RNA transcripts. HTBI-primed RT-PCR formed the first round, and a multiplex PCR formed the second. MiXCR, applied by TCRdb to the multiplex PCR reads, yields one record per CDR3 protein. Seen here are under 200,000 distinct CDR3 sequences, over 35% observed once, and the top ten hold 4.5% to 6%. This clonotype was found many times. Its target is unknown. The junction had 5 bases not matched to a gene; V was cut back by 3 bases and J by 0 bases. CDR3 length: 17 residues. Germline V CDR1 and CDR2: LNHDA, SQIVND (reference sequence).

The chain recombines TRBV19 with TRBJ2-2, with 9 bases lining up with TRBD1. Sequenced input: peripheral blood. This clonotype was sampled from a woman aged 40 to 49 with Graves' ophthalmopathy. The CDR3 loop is CASSIPRTGANTGELFF. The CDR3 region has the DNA TGTGCCAGTAGTATCCCGCGGACAGGGGCGAACACCGGGGAGCTGTTTTTT. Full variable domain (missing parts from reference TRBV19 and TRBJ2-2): DGGITQSPKYLFRKEGQNVTLSCEQNLNHDAMYWYRQDPGQGLRLIYYSQIVNDFQKGDIAEGYSVSREKKESFPLTVTSAQKNPTAFYLCASSIPRTGANTGELFFGEGSRLTVL.